This TCR beta chain was captured in a study of STAT5B mutations in CD4+ large granular lymphocyte leukemia. Study results and limitations: 8/27 top patient clones versus 2/35 control clones were TRBV06-family.

Germline values: CDR1 MDHEN, CDR2 SYDVKM. The CDR3 is 13 residues long. Between the trimmed V and J ends, which lost 7 bases and 2 bases, there was a span of 11 bases. Authors' data handling: Productive clonotypes were detectable down to 2.59 x 10-5 frequency. Some clones are missing from TCRdb's copy, which holds only in-frame ones; the method was immunoSEQ multiplex PCR. The D gene and trimming were derived from the DNA, and the V and J assignments and clone size from that table. The sample shows more than 40,000 clones, about 80% of them seen only once. In regard to this clone: Antigen unknown.

The chain joins TRBV28 to TRBJ1-1; a possible D gene is TRBD1 (6 bases). Sample: CD4+ T cells from blood buffy coats. The source of this sequence is a human donor in good health. CDR3 DNA sequence: TGTGCCAGCACAGAAGGGGGTAACACTGAAGCTTTCTTT. It encodes CASTEGGNTEAFF.